Listed below are T cell receptor beta chains from one sample, sequenced in a study of molecular identifiers for immune sequencing clone quantification. MiXCR, applied by TCRdb to the PCR reads, yields one record per CDR3 protein. Seen here are some 590,000 distinct CDR3 sequences, 25% observed once, and the top ten hold 0.6% to 0.9%. The sample consisted of naive CD8+ T cells from blood, with Jurkat cell RNA spiked in. These receptors were obtained from a human donor in good health. Some libraries in this study had Jurkat cell RNA spiked in. Each CDR3 is given with its conserved first and last residue. The order of the fields is J gene, clone size, D gene, V gene, CDR3 DNA, CDR3 protein. A D gene is named only where the DNA matches it firmly. Expanded clones are given a class, and other clones once, few, many or no size at all.

J gene: TRBJ2-3
clone size: few
D gene: NA
V gene: TRBV7-9
CDR3 DNA: TGTGCCAGCAGCTTAGCGATTCAGGGCACAGATACGCAGTATTTT
CDR3 protein: CASSLAIQGTDTQYF

J gene: TRBJ1-1
clone size: NA
D gene: NA
V gene: TRBV30
CDR3 DNA: TGTGCCTGGAGTGTACACGAGACAGGTGAAGCTTTCTTT
CDR3 protein: CAWSVHETGEAFF

J gene: TRBJ1-5
clone size: many
D gene: NA
V gene: TRBV20-1
CDR3 DNA: TGCAGTGCTAGAGATGGAGGGGCGCTCGGTCAGCCCCAGCATTTT
CDR3 protein: CSARDGGALGQPQHF

J gene: TRBJ2-7
clone size: NA
D gene: TRBD2
V gene: TRBV27
CDR3 DNA: TGTGCCAGCAGTTTATTAAGGACTAGCGGGATGTACGAGCAGTACTTC
CDR3 protein: CASSLLRTSGMYEQYF

J gene: TRBJ2-1
clone size: NA
D gene: TRBD2
V gene: TRBV27
CDR3 DNA: TGTGCCAGCAGTCCCAGAGCGGGAGTCGGGTACAATGAGCAGTTCTTC
CDR3 protein: CASSPRAGVGYNEQFF

J gene: TRBJ2-3
clone size: many
D gene: NA
V gene: TRBV7-2
CDR3 DNA: TGTGCCAGCAGCCTACCTGGGGCGACAGATACGCAGTATTTT
CDR3 protein: CASSLPGATDTQYF

J gene: TRBJ2-7
clone size: NA
D gene: TRBD1
V gene: TRBV25-1
CDR3 DNA: TGTGCCAGCAGTGAATATGAAGGGACAGCCTCCTACGAGCAGTACTTC
CDR3 protein: CASSEYEGTASYEQYF

J gene: TRBJ1-2
clone size: many
D gene: TRBD1
V gene: TRBV29-1
CDR3 DNA: TGCAGCGTTGAGAGGTGGGGACAGAACGTTAAAATCTATGGCTACACCTTC
CDR3 protein: CSVERWGQNVKIYGYTF

J gene: TRBJ1-5
clone size: many
D gene: NA
V gene: TRBV19
CDR3 DNA: TGTGCCAGTAGTATACAGTTTGATCAGCCCCAGCATTTT
CDR3 protein: CASSIQFDQPQHF

J gene: TRBJ2-7
clone size: NA
D gene: NA
V gene: TRBV30
CDR3 DNA: TGTGCCTGGACAGGGGGAGGTAGCGAGCAGTACTTC
CDR3 protein: CAWTGGGSEQYF